These 14 T cell receptor beta chains were all obtained from the same sample, sequenced in a study of high-grade serous ovarian cancer treatment subgroups. The assay was immunoSEQ multiplex PCR, and TCRdb's table has in-frame clones only and misses some. The table includes 8,000 or so clones, roughly 76% detected once. The tumor samples were collected prior to definitive surgery or chemotherapy. Sequencing was done on a sample of tumor tissue. These receptors originate from a human donor with high-grade serous ovarian cancer.

This clone ranks as medium-sized. The J gene is TRBJ1-1, the V gene TRBV4-1; D is undetermined. Between the trimmed V and J ends, which lost 3 bases and 1 base, there was a span of 9 bases. Germline lookup yields CDR1 MGHRA and CDR2 YSYEKL. There are 14 residues in the CDR3. CDR3 DNA sequence: TGCGCCAGCAGCCACCAGTACGAGAACACTGAAGCTTTCTTT. The encoded protein is CASSHQYENTEAFF.

The chain is built from TRBV5-1 and TRBJ2-7, with 9 nucleotides matching TRBD1. The germline V gene encodes CDR1 SGHRS and CDR2 YFSETQ. This CDR3 comprises 15 residues. V was pared by 2 bases and J by 4 bases, with 7 bases of the junction left unmatched. In DNA form, the CDR3 reads TGCGCCAGCAGCTTTCTCGGGGACAGGGCGTACGAGCAGTACTTC. It codes for CASSFLGDRAYEQYF.

The chain uses TRBV2 and TRBJ2-5; possible D gene TRBD1, 5 bases. V was cut by 8 bases and J by 4 bases, with 11 bases left in between. The CDR3 is 12 residues long. Germline lookup yields CDR1 SNHLY and CDR2 FYNNEI. DNA for the CDR3: TGTGCCAGCGGAACAGGCCCAGAGACCCAGTACTTC. It translates to CASGTGPETQYF.

The V and J genes are TRBV5-1 and TRBJ1-1; 8 positions agree with TRBD1. Germline V gene lookup returns CDR1 SGHRS and CDR2 YFSETQ. Trimming cost V 2 bases and J 4 bases; bases outside gene matches: 4. The CDR3 covers 14 residues. This chain's CDR3 is CASSFNRGGTEAFF. The CDR3 coding sequence is TGCGCCAGCAGCTTTAACAGGGGGGGCACTGAAGCTTTCTTT.

This clone was detected a few times. The chain has TRBV27 and TRBJ1-1; unclear D gene. The CDR3 consists of 13 residues. The V gene lost 3 bases and the J gene lost 5 bases, with 10 bases spanning the gap. Germline assignment: CDR1 MNHEY and CDR2 SMNVEV (reference sequence). The chain's CDR3 is CASSLDVGTEAFF. Here the CDR3 DNA reads TGTGCCAGCAGTTTGGATGTCGGGACTGAAGCTTTCTTT.

Sample share makes this clone medium-sized. The V call is TRBV12-5, the J call TRBJ1-5; D uncertain. The CDR3 consists of 13 residues. From germline, CDR1 is LGHNT and CDR2 FRNRAP. The V end lost 5 bases, the J end lost 4 bases, and 9 bases lay between the germline ends. CDR3 in amino acids: CASGRSVNQPQHF. The CDR3 coding sequence is TGTGCTAGTGGTCGATCAGTGAATCAGCCCCAGCATTTT.

The chain combines TRBV28 with TRBJ1-2; D unresolved. The V end was cut by 8 bases, the J end by 8 bases, with 12 bases between. In germline, CDR1 is MDHEN, CDR2 SYDVKM. The CDR3 runs 11 residues. This CDR3 reads CASGEGRGYTF. The CDR3 nucleotides are TGTGCCAGCGGAGAGGGTCGGGGCTACACCTTC.

Regarding this clone: Distinct nucleotide sequences in the sample also encode this CDR3. This chain connects TRBV4-3 to TRBJ1-1, with D tentatively TRBD1 (5 bases). This CDR3 has 15 residues. Germline V lookup: CDR1 LGHNA, CDR2 YSLEER. V was clipped by 3 bases and J by 3 bases, with 14 bases between them. Here the CDR3 DNA reads TGCGCCAGCAGCCAGGAGAGGGGAGGAGACACTGAAGCTTTCTTT. Its translation is CASSQERGGDTEAFF.

By proportion, this clone is medium-sized. The chain has TRBV29-1 and TRBJ1-4; TRBD1 might be the D (5 bases). With 6 bases removed from V and 8 bases from J, the gap between germline ends came to 10 bases. The CDR3 spans 11 residues. CDR1 is SQVTM and CDR2 is ANQGSEA in the germline V gene. CDR3 amino acids: CSVLWGEKLFF. In DNA form, the CDR3 reads TGCAGCGTCTTATGGGGGGAAAAACTGTTTTTT.

The chain carries TRBV5-4 and TRBJ2-4, with D perhaps matching TRBD1 (6 bases). This CDR3 is built from 15 residues. Germline V gene lookup returns CDR1 SGHNT and CDR2 YYREEE (reference sequence). V lost 4 bases to trimming and J lost 3 bases, with 14 bases between them. CDR3 sequence reads: CASSTTGSDKNIQYF. For the CDR3, the DNA is TGTGCCAGCAGCACTACAGGGTCCGACAAAAACATTCAGTACTTC. Filled out from reference TRBV5-4 and TRBJ2-4, the complete variable domain reads ETGVTQSPTHLIKTRGQQVTLRCSSQSGHNTVSWYQQALGQGPQFIFQYYREEENGRGNFPPRFSGLQFPNYSSELNVNALELDDSALYLCASSTTGSDKNIQYFGAGTRLSVL.

A single count supports this clone. V and J are TRBV7-9 and TRBJ1-1; D is uncertain. Germline V gives CDR1 SEHNR, CDR2 FQNEAQ (reference sequence). The CDR3 is made up of 15 amino acids. The V and J ends lost 5 bases and 0 bases respectively, with 13 bases between them. For the CDR3, the DNA is TGTGCCAGCAGCCCCCGGCCCAGAATGAACACTGAAGCTTTCTTT. This translates into CASSPRPRMNTEAFF.

The V gene is TRBV30, the J gene TRBJ2-1; 8 bases line up with TRBD1. The CDR3 runs 12 residues. J lost 8 bases, V lost 6 bases, and 6 bases had no gene match. Germline values: CDR1 GTSNPN, CDR2 SVGIG (reference sequence). The CDR3 sequence is CACGQGFHEQFF. As DNA, the CDR3 is TGTGCCTGCGGACAGGGTTTCCATGAGCAGTTCTTC.

CDR3 amino acids: CASSQDARGLAGGPTGELFF. CDR3 nucleotides: TGTGCCAGCAGCCAAGATGCTAGGGGACTAGCGGGGGGGCCCACCGGGGAGCTGTTTTTT. This chain links TRBV4-2 with TRBJ2-2; 16 bases are shared with TRBD2. V lost 0 bases and J lost 4; bases outside the gene matches: 8. CDR1 and CDR2 from the germline V gene are LGHNA and YNFKEQ. This CDR3 comprises 20 residues.

The chain combines TRBV6-8 with TRBJ2-5; 8 positions agree with TRBD1. The germline CDR1 and CDR2 sequences are MNHGY and SAAAGT. The CDR3 extends over 16 amino acids. V dropped 5 bases and J dropped 3; count of bases not matched to a gene: 11. CDR3 loop: CASSPRTGPREETQYF. The CDR3 coding sequence is TGTGCCAGCAGTCCCAGGACAGGGCCGAGGGAAGAGACCCAGTACTTC.